This TCR beta chain was recovered during a study of prognosis after radiotherapy for stage I lung cancer. Study findings and constraints: Patients with and without metastases reportedly differed in TRBV and TRBJ gene usage frequencies.

TCR beta CDR3 was amplified from genomic DNA by two-round multiplex PCR. Every TRBV and TRBJ gene had its own specific primer in first-round PCR. TCRdb itself ran the multiplex PCR reads through MiXCR, one entry per CDR3 protein. The sample has fewer than 35,000 distinct CDR3 sequences; 31% are singletons. CDR3 length: 14 amino acids. Looked up from germline, CDR1 is SNHLY and CDR2 is FYNNEI. V was shortened by 6 bases and J by 0 bases, with 8 bases between the two germline ends. Blood, around 6 milliliters, was collected at each of two time points. On this clonotype: What it recognizes is unknown. A much larger clone is a single base away; this may be a read error.

The genes are TRBV2 and TRBJ1-4, with D perhaps matching TRBD1 (5 bases). The TCR was taken from a donor aged 50 or older with non-small cell lung cancer. The material was PBMCs, obtained before or after stereotactic body radiation therapy (not recorded which). The CDR3 loop is CASRTVSTNEKLFF. The DNA of the CDR3 is TGTGCCAGCAGGACAGTCTCAACTAATGAAAAACTGTTTTTT. The variable domain in full, completed from reference TRBV2 and TRBJ1-4, reads EPEVTQTPSHQVTQMGQEVILRCVPISNHLYFYWYRQILGQKVEFLVSFYNNEISEKSEIFDDQFSVERPDGSNFTLKIRSTKLEDSAMYFCASRTVSTNEKLFFGSGTQLSVL.